Listed here are 28 T cell receptor beta chains from one sample, sequenced in a study of blood T cell repertoires in COVID-19. Generated by immunoSEQ multiplex PCR, the TCRdb table keeps only in-frame clones and is missing some. The sample lists some 250,000 clones, about four fifths seen once, with around 3.3% in the top ten. The sequencing input was peripheral blood. The origin of the receptors is a woman aged 18-29 years with acute or convalescent COVID-19.

V and J are TRBV5-8 and TRBJ1-2; TRBD1 might be the D (6 bases). Germline CDR1 SGHTS, CDR2 YDEGEE. The CDR3 covers 15 residues. Trimming removed 0 bases at V and 8 bases at J, with 17 bases between. Written as DNA, the CDR3 is TGTGCCAGCAGCTTGGGGCAGGGGCCCCCTCAGGGCTACACCTTC. Its translation is CASSLGQGPPQGYTF.

The rearrangement uses TRBV6-5 and TRBJ2-1, with TRBD2 matching 8 bases. J gave up 6 bases and V 6 bases, and 7 bases lay outside the gene matches. The CDR3 covers 14 residues. Germline V gives CDR1 MNHEY, CDR2 SVGAGI. CDR3 sequence (DNA): TGTGCCAGCAGGGCTAGCGGGCCCTCCAATGAGCAGTTCTTC. Protein product: CASRASGPSNEQFF.

The V gene is TRBV19, the J gene TRBJ2-4, with D maybe TRBD2 (6 bases). Per the germline V gene, CDR1 is LNHDA and CDR2 is SQIVND (reference sequence). V was pared by 3 bases and J by 2 bases, with 20 bases between. The CDR3 totals 18 residues. CDR3 sequence (DNA): TGTGCCAGTAGTATTGGAGGGCCTACAAACGTAACCAAAAACATTCAGTACTTC. This encodes CASSIGGPTNVTKNIQYF.

The rearrangement links TRBV5-1 to TRBJ2-7; no clear D. V was pared by 3 bases and J by 3 bases, with 7 bases between. The CDR3 runs to 12 residues. Germline V CDR1 and CDR2: SGHRS, YFSETQ. The DNA for the CDR3 is TGCGCCAGCAGCTCTCCGGGCTACGAGCAGTACTTC. This translates into CASSSPGYEQYF.

V and J are TRBV30 and TRBJ1-6; TRBD1 is a possible D gene (5 bases). Trimming stripped 3 bases from V and 9 bases from J, with 21 bases between. Per germline, CDR1 GTSNPN and CDR2 SVGIG (reference sequence). This CDR3 has 16 amino acids. As DNA, the CDR3 is TGTGCCTGGAGCCTGGGGGGGGTGAACCCTTCTTCACCCCTCCACTTT. Translation gives CAWSLGGVNPSSPLHF.

The rearrangement links TRBV30 to TRBJ2-2; TRBD1 matches 8 bases. The CDR3 contains 17 residues. Unmatched junction bases numbered 13, after V lost 3 bases and J lost 4 bases. Germline values: CDR1 GTSNPN, CDR2 SVGIG (reference sequence). The CDR3 nucleotides are TGTGCCTGGAGGGTGGACAGGGTCCGCGCGGGCACCGGGGAGCTGTTTTTT. Translated, it gives CAWRVDRVRAGTGELFF. Based on the CDR3 plus reference TRBV30 and TRBJ2-2, the full variable domain is SQTIHQWPATLVQPVGSPLSLECTVEGTSNPNLYWYRQAAGRGLQLLFYSVGIGQISSEVPQNLSASRPQDRQFILSSKKLLLSDSGFYLCAWRVDRVRAGTGELFFGEGSRLTVL.

Written as DNA, the CDR3 is TGTGCCAGCAGCTTGGCCGGCAATGAGCAGTTCTTC. Amino acid sequence: CASSLAGNEQFF. This chain links TRBV5-6 with TRBJ2-1; D unresolved. Germline V gives CDR1 SGHDT, CDR2 YYEEEE. The CDR3 extends over 12 amino acids. The V end lost 0 bases, the J end lost 6 bases, and 4 bases lay between the germline ends.

The chain couples TRBV28 to TRBJ2-1, with D maybe TRBD2 (6 bases). The CDR3 has 13 amino acids. Trimming stripped 2 bases from V and 10 bases from J, with 12 bases between. CDR1 and CDR2 (germline): MDHEN, SYDVKM. The CDR3 DNA is TGTGCCAGCAGTTTAGGGACTGAAAGAGAGCAGTTCTTC. Its protein is CASSLGTEREQFF.

This sequence joins TRBV3-1 (or the pseudogene TRBV3-2) and TRBJ1-5; 7 positions match TRBD1. The ends lost 2 bases at V and 5 bases at J; junction bases unmatched: 0. The CDR3 loop spans 13 amino acids. CDR1 is LGHDT, CDR2 YNNKEL, per germline (reference sequence). The CDR3 DNA reads TGTGCCAGCAGCCAAACAGGGGATCAGCCCCAGCATTTT. The encoded protein is CASSQTGDQPQHF.

V usage is TRBV6-2 or TRBV6-3 and J usage is TRBJ2-5, with D possibly matching TRBD1 (7 bases). Germline lookup yields CDR1 MNHEY and CDR2 SVGEGT. The CDR3 covers 14 residues. V lost 4 bases and J lost 5, with 14 bases in between. The CDR3 nucleotides are TGTGCCAGCAGTTTCAGGGGGGAGGTGGAGACCCAGTACTTC. Amino acid sequence: CASSFRGEVETQYF.

The chain combines TRBV24-1 with TRBJ2-1; 8 bases are shared with TRBD1. The CDR3 runs 13 residues. After removal of 4 bases from V and 10 bases from J, the junction contained 5 bases not matched to a gene. CDR1 is KGHDR, CDR2 SFDVKD, per germline. The CDR3 nucleotides read TGTGCCACCAGTGACTATGACAGGGGAGAGCAGTTCTTC. As protein: CATSDYDRGEQFF.

In its sample, this clone was seen once. This chain uses TRBV7-8 with TRBJ2-7; 12 positions match TRBD2. The length of the CDR3 is 18 residues. CDR1 and CDR2 (germline): SGHVS, FQNEAQ. V was pared by 5 bases and J by 4 bases, with 15 bases of the junction left unmatched. CDR3 sequence (DNA): TGTGCCAGCAGCCCACACAGGGGCACTAGCGGGAGGTGGTACGAGCAGTACTTC. Translating it yields CASSPHRGTSGRWYEQYF.

CDR3 coding DNA: TGTGCCAGCAGCTTAGTACAGACCGGGGAGCTGTTTTTT. It translates to CASSLVQTGELFF. The rearrangement links TRBV7-9 to TRBJ2-2; D remains unclear. Germline V gene data show CDR1 as SEHNR and CDR2 as FQNEAQ (reference sequence). The CDR3 is 13 amino acids. The V and J ends lost 1 base and 5 bases respectively, with 5 bases between them.

The V gene is TRBV9, the J gene TRBJ2-1; the match to TRBD2 covers 7 bases. CDR1 SGDLS and CDR2 YYNGEE come from the germline V gene. V gave up 0 bases and J gave up 9 bases; unmatched junction bases: 3. The CDR3 runs 13 residues. This chain's CDR3 is CASSVGAGAEQFF. The CDR3 region has the DNA TGTGCCAGCAGCGTAGGCGCGGGAGCTGAGCAGTTCTTC.

V and J are TRBV27 and TRBJ2-5; 12 bases match TRBD2. Germline CDR1 and CDR2: MNHEY and SMNVEV (reference sequence). CDR3 length equals 15 residues. The J segment lost 2 bases and the V segment lost 2 bases, leaving 0 bases of the junction unmatched. The CDR3 region is CASSLGLAGQETQYF. The CDR3, as DNA: TGTGCCAGCAGTTTAGGACTAGCGGGACAAGAGACCCAGTACTTC.

V is TRBV6-5 and J is TRBJ1-1, with D possibly TRBD1 on 5 matching bases. The V end lost 3 bases, the J end lost 5 bases, and 13 bases lay between the germline ends. The germline V gene encodes CDR1 MNHEY and CDR2 SVGAGI. CDR3 length equals 14 residues. This CDR3 reads CASSYVGGETEAFF. The CDR3, as DNA: TGTGCCAGCAGTTATGTGGGGGGGGAAACTGAAGCTTTCTTT.

V usage is TRBV7-6 and J usage is TRBJ2-2, with 10 bases that match TRBD1. The CDR3 spans 16 residues. CDR1 and CDR2 from the germline V gene are SGHVS and FNYEAQ. The V and J ends lost 5 bases and 3 bases, in that order; junction bases with no gene match: 6. The CDR3 nucleotides are TGTGCCAGCAGCCCTCCGGGACAGGGGTACACCGGGGAGCTGTTTTTT. It specifies CASSPPGQGYTGELFF.

The chain recombines TRBV18 with TRBJ1-3; perhaps TRBD1 as D (5 bases). The V gene's germline CDR1 is KGHSH and CDR2 LQKENI. CDR3 size: 14 residues. Trimming removed 0 bases from V and 3 bases from J, with 6 bases in between. The CDR3 DNA is TGTGCCAGCTCACCACCCGACAGTGGAAACACCATATATTTT. Translation: CASSPPDSGNTIYF.

V usage is TRBV5-1 and J usage is TRBJ2-1; TRBD2 agrees at 12 bases. This CDR3 contains 17 residues. Per germline, CDR1 SGHRS and CDR2 YFSETQ. V trimming: 3 bases; J trimming: 4 bases; junction bases outside the gene matches: 8. CDR3 in amino acids: CASSSGFGLAGYNEQFF. As DNA, the CDR3 is TGCGCCAGCAGCTCGGGGTTCGGACTAGCGGGGTACAATGAGCAGTTCTTC.

The rearrangement joins TRBV30 to TRBJ1-2; D is unclear. The CDR3 sequence is 14 residues long. From germline, CDR1 is GTSNPN and CDR2 SVGIG (reference sequence). Trimming cost V 1 base and J 1 base, with 10 bases left between them. The CDR3: CAWSGGGSNYGYTF. The CDR3 DNA reads as TGTGCCTGGAGTGGAGGCGGCAGTAACTATGGCTACACCTTC.

The rearrangement joins TRBV6-5 to TRBJ2-5; 7 bases align to TRBD1. CDR1 MNHEY and CDR2 SVGAGI come from the germline V gene. J was trimmed by 5 bases and V by 6 bases; bases with no gene match: 9. This CDR3 region has 14 residues. CDR3 residues: CASRVTGARETQYF. CDR3 DNA: TGTGCCAGCAGAGTTACAGGGGCTAGGGAGACCCAGTACTTC.

The rearrangement links TRBV11-3 to TRBJ2-1, with D maybe TRBD1 (5 bases). Germline V gives CDR1 SGHNT, CDR2 YENEEA. The CDR3 has 16 residues. V dropped 2 bases and J dropped 4 bases, with 15 bases sitting between them. This chain's CDR3 is CASSLTQDKAYNEQFF. CDR3 in DNA: TGTGCCAGCAGCTTAACTCAGGACAAGGCTTACAATGAGCAGTTCTTC.

The V gene is TRBV4-2, the J gene TRBJ1-5, with D possibly TRBD1 on 5 matching bases. Trimming left V 0 bases short and J 0 bases short, with 9 bases between. In germline, CDR1 is LGHNA, CDR2 YNFKEQ. CDR3 length equals 16 residues. CDR3 sequence reads: CASSQDGGYSNQPQHF. CDR3 in DNA: TGTGCCAGCAGCCAAGACGGGGGTTATAGCAATCAGCCCCAGCATTTT.

The V and J genes are TRBV28 and TRBJ2-1, with 8 positions matching TRBD2. Trimming cost V 7 bases and J 3 bases; bases outside gene matches: 11. The CDR3 contains 16 residues. Germline CDR1 reads MDHEN; CDR2 reads SYDVKM. Here the CDR3 reads CASTPAGVSRYNEQFF. The DNA for the CDR3 is TGTGCCAGCACCCCAGCGGGAGTGTCGCGCTACAATGAGCAGTTCTTC.

This chain connects TRBV11-2 to TRBJ1-1, with a tentative D call TRBD1 (6 bases). Germline CDR1 and CDR2: SGHAT and FQNNGV. This CDR3 comprises 14 residues. V lost 5 bases and J 6 bases, leaving 16 bases between the germline ends. CDR3 amino acids: CASSSPPGGSEAFF. The CDR3 nucleotides read TGTGCCAGCAGCAGCCCCCCTGGGGGCTCTGAAGCTTTCTTT.

This clone was seen once. The V call is TRBV7-9, the J call TRBJ1-4, with 8 bases identical to TRBD1. CDR3 length equals 15 residues. The germline CDR1 and CDR2 sequences are SEHNR and FQNEAQ (reference sequence). Losses at the gene ends were 4 bases for V and 6 bases for J; bases not matched to a gene: 7. DNA of the CDR3: TGTGCCAGCAGCTCACGACAGGGGCTTTATGAAAAACTGTTTTTT. It codes for CASSSRQGLYEKLFF.

This chain joins TRBV6-6 and TRBJ2-7, with D tentatively TRBD1 (8 bases). CDR3 length: 17 residues. V gave up 5 bases and J gave up 5 bases, with 25 bases separating them. CDR1 and CDR2 (germline): MNHNY, SVGAGI (reference sequence). CDR3 region: CASSRGSRGLSFDEQYF. Written as DNA, the CDR3 is TGTGCCAGCAGTCGCGGGAGCAGGGGGCTTTCGTTTGACGAGCAGTACTTC.

The V call is TRBV15, the J call TRBJ2-3; D may be TRBD2 (6 bases). The CDR3 contains 15 residues. The germline V gene encodes CDR1 LNHNV and CDR2 YYDKDF (reference sequence). V was pared by 6 bases and J by 0 bases, with 13 bases between. The CDR3 region has the DNA TGTGCCACCAGGGATAGCGGTTCTAGCACAGATACGCAGTATTTT. This codes for CATRDSGSSTDTQYF.